This T cell receptor (beta chain) comes out of a study of beta chain features in type 1 diabetes. This clone has a handful of counts. Its cognate antigen is unknown. The study reverse transcribed the entire isolated RNA, so it sequenced expressed TCRB transcripts. Measured with immunoSEQ multiplex PCR; TCRdb has only the in-frame clones, and not every one. Among approximately 150,000 clones, roughly an eighth were seen once, and the ten largest hold 1% to 1.5%. Points from the study as a whole: Shorter templates may be favored by PCR, equally so in patients and controls. Type 1 diabetes patients had moderately but significantly shorter TCRB CDR3s in all four CD4+ subsets.

Germline CDR1 and CDR2: MNHNY and SVGAGI (reference sequence). The CDR3 consists of 10 residues. Trimming shortened V by 10 bases and J by 2 bases, and 5 bases separated the two germline ends. The material sequenced was central memory CD4+ T cells from blood. The V call is TRBV6-6, the J call TRBJ1-2; D gene ambiguous. This sequence originates from a man between 18 and 35 years old with type 1 diabetes. Here the CDR3 reads CATENYGYTF. The CDR3 DNA reads TGTGCCACTGAAAACTATGGCTACACCTTC.